The source of this T cell receptor (beta chain) is a study of cytomegalovirus exposure and HLA in healthy donors. Study-wide context: When 350 to 400 donors were genotyped, around 77% of them were found to fall in the Caucasian-associated ancestry cluster. Study observations and caveats: Most CMV-associated TCR beta chains appeared HLA-restricted in a later analysis.

PCR used 60 Vbeta primers and 13 Jbeta primers. Original data processing: The authors later counted 70 million to 80 million unique TCR beta chains, approximately 10 million of them shared. TCRdb's copy holds only in-frame clones and misses some; the assay was immunoSEQ multiplex PCR. Clonal size and the V and J genes are those of that table, whereas D and trimming came from the DNA. The sample carries 130,000 or so clones, over 6.5% recorded once. V lost 5 bases to trimming and J lost 5 bases, with 19 bases between them. The germline CDR1 and CDR2 sequences are MNHEY and SMNVEV (reference sequence). CDR3 size: 15 residues. Points on this clone: What it binds is not known.

The chain couples TRBV27 to TRBJ2-7; no reliable D call. Sequenced sample: PBMCs. This receptor was taken from a woman in her forties in good health and CMV-seropositive. The CDR3 reads CASSPPSWSVNEQYF. In DNA, the CDR3 is TGTGCCAGCAGTCCTCCTTCGTGGTCGGTGAACGAGCAGTACTTC.